What follows are 22 T cell receptor beta chains derived from one specimen sequenced in a study of graft-versus-host responses after intestinal transplantation. Their target antigens are unknown. Clones were read by immunoSEQ multiplex PCR, and TCRdb kept only the in-frame ones, dropping some. The table shows roughly 77,000 clones, with roughly 90% occurring only once. This material consisted of unstimulated CD8+ T cells sorted from spleen or lymph node cells, taken before intestinal transplant. The source is a human donor who received an intestinal transplant.

The rearrangement links TRBV28 to TRBJ1-4, with D hard to call. The germline V gene encodes CDR1 MDHEN and CDR2 SYDVKM. The CDR3 is 16 amino acids. V was shortened by 6 bases and J by 0 bases, with 14 bases between the two germline ends. For the CDR3, the DNA is TGTGCCAGCAGCGTTCAGAAGATTGCAACTAATGAAAAACTGTTTTTT. Its translation: CASSVQKIATNEKLFF. The full variable domain, in which reference TRBV28 and TRBJ1-4 provide the parts outside the CDR3, is DVKVTQSSRYLVKRTGEKVFLECVQDMDHENMFWYRQDPGLGLRLIYFSYDVKMKEKGDIPEGYSVSREKKERFSLILESASTNQTSMYLCASSVQKIATNEKLFFGSGTQLSVL.

This clone showed up just once. The chain couples TRBV21-1 to TRBJ2-7; the table's D call TRBD2 went unverified against the DNA. TRBV21-1 is a recognized pseudogene. CDR3 length: 20 amino acids. The CDR3 DNA reads TGTGCCAGCAGCAAAGTGAAGAGACTAGCGGGAGCGCCCCTCTCCTACGAGCAGTACTTC. Translation: CASSKVKRLAGAPLSYEQYF.

V usage is TRBV29-1 and J usage is TRBJ1-2; TRBD1 is a possible D gene (5 bases). CDR1 is SQVTM, CDR2 ANQGSEA, per germline. The CDR3 has 14 amino acids. Trimming took off 0 bases at V and 0 bases at J, with 8 bases between the two ends. This CDR3 is CSVEDPRANYGYTF. In nucleotides, the CDR3 is TGCAGCGTTGAAGATCCCAGGGCTAACTATGGCTACACCTTC.

The chain combines TRBV6-5 with TRBJ1-2, with D possibly matching TRBD1 (6 bases). V was clipped by 0 bases and J by 4 bases, with 12 bases between them. Per germline, CDR1 MNHEY and CDR2 SVGAGI. The CDR3 runs 15 residues. CDR3 amino acids: CASSYSDSSGYGYTF. The CDR3, as DNA: TGTGCCAGCAGTTACTCGGACAGTTCCGGCTATGGCTACACCTTC.

Here the CDR3 DNA reads TGTGCCAGTAAGCTTTCTCAGGGCACTGAAGCTTTCTTT. Its protein is CASKLSQGTEAFF. This chain connects TRBV19 to TRBJ1-1; maybe TRBD1 (5 bases). This CDR3 has 13 residues. Germline lookup yields CDR1 LNHDA and CDR2 SQIVND (reference sequence). V shed 7 bases and J shed 4 bases, with 13 bases lying between them.

The CDR3 coding sequence is TGTGCCAGTAGTATTCCTAGCGGGAGCCCGAATGAGCAGTTCTTC. It codes for CASSIPSGSPNEQFF. V gene TRBV19 combines with J gene TRBJ2-1, with TRBD2 matching over 10 bases. The CDR3 is 15 amino acids. CDR1 and CDR2 (germline): LNHDA, SQIVND (reference sequence). The V and J ends lost 3 bases and 7 bases, in that order; junction bases with no gene match: 6. The entire variable domain, with the rest obtained from reference TRBV19 and TRBJ2-1, is as follows: DGGITQSPKYLFRKEGQNVTLSCEQNLNHDAMYWYRQDPGQGLRLIYYSQIVNDFQKGDIAEGYSVSREKKESFPLTVTSAQKNPTAFYLCASSIPSGSPNEQFFGPGTRLTVL.

The V call is TRBV6-5, the J call TRBJ1-1; D unclear. The CDR3 has 13 amino acids. The V gene's germline CDR1 is MNHEY and CDR2 SVGAGI. V was trimmed by 6 bases and J by 1 base, leaving 9 bases between them. This chain's CDR3 is CASSHRWNTEAFF. The CDR3 coding sequence is TGTGCCAGCAGCCACCGGTGGAACACTGAAGCTTTCTTT.

With respect to this clone: Distinct nucleotide sequences in the sample also encode this CDR3. J is TRBJ2-7 and V is TRBV5-1; TRBD1 matches 8 bases. Trimming cost V 0 bases and J 4 bases; bases outside gene matches: 9. The CDR3 extends over 16 amino acids. Germline values: CDR1 SGHRS, CDR2 YFSETQ. The CDR3 DNA reads TGCGCCAGCAGCTTGGGGTCAGGGGGCGGTCAATACGAGCAGTACTTC. It encodes CASSLGSGGGQYEQYF.

The chain carries TRBV11-2 and TRBJ1-2; no definite D call. The CDR3 covers 13 residues. V lost 2 bases and J lost 6, with 10 bases in between. Germline loops: CDR1 SGHAT, CDR2 FQNNGV. CDR3: CASSLSDSHGYTF. The DNA of the CDR3 is TGTGCCAGCAGCTTATCGGACTCCCATGGCTACACCTTC.

This rearrangement joins TRBV5-8 to TRBJ2-5; D not certain. CDR3 length equals 13 residues. In germline, CDR1 is SGHTS, CDR2 YDEGEE. V was cut by 0 bases and J by 4 bases, with 7 bases left in between. CDR3: CASSLEQLETQYF. CDR3 nucleotide sequence: TGTGCCAGCAGCTTGGAACAGTTAGAGACCCAGTACTTC.

V is TRBV6-5 and J is TRBJ1-1; no clear D. This CDR3 comprises 15 residues. V lost 6 bases and J 4 bases, leaving 18 bases between the germline ends. CDR1 MNHEY and CDR2 SVGAGI come from the germline V gene. In DNA form, the CDR3 reads TGTGCCAGCAGCCCCTCGGCGGGAGGAGGCACTGAAGCTTTCTTT. Translating gives CASSPSAGGGTEAFF.

The chain combines TRBV10-3 with TRBJ2-1; TRBD2 aligns across 7 bases. The length of the CDR3 is 13 residues. V lost 0 bases, J lost 7 bases, and 0 bases stayed unmatched. Germline V gene sequence: CDR1 ENHRY, CDR2 SYGVKD. CDR3 DNA: TGTGCCATCAGTGAGTCGGGACTAAATGAGCAGTTCTTC. Translation: CAISESGLNEQFF.

The chain has TRBV25-1 and TRBJ1-3; TRBD1 agrees at 8 bases. This CDR3 is 14 amino acids long. After removal of 5 bases from V and 8 bases from J, the junction contained 8 bases not matched to a gene. Germline V gene lookup returns CDR1 MGHDK and CDR2 SYGVNS. For the CDR3, the DNA is TGTGCCAGCAGTCCGGGACAGGCTAGGGACACCATATATTTT. Its protein product is CASSPGQARDTIYF.

This clone has just a few counts. The gene calls are TRBV5-6 and TRBJ2-7; 8 bases line up with TRBD1. This CDR3 has 14 amino acids. V dropped 4 bases and J dropped 2; count of bases not matched to a gene: 5. Germline assignment: CDR1 SGHDT and CDR2 YYEEEE. CDR3: CASSPDRETYEQYF. CDR3 coding DNA: TGTGCCAGCAGCCCGGACAGGGAGACCTACGAGCAGTACTTC.

This chain connects TRBV5-4 to TRBJ1-2, with D perhaps TRBD1 (6 bases). V lost 3 bases and J 11 bases, leaving 14 bases between the germline ends. The germline V gene encodes CDR1 SGHNT and CDR2 YYREEE (reference sequence). CDR3 size: 12 residues. The CDR3 loop is CASSWGPGDYTF. The CDR3 DNA reads TGTGCCAGCAGCTGGGGGCCCGGGGATTACACCTTC.

The J gene is TRBJ1-3, the V gene TRBV4-1; D remains ambiguous. The CDR3 covers 15 residues. V was cut by 1 base and J by 4 bases, with 11 bases left in between. CDR1 is MGHRA and CDR2 is YSYEKL in the germline V gene. CDR3 loop: CASSQGLPLGNTIYF. As DNA, the CDR3 is TGCGCCAGCAGCCAAGGACTCCCTCTGGGAAACACCATATATTTT.

CDR3 residues: CASSQGTAAYEQYF. The CDR3 coding sequence is TGCGCCAGCAGCCAGGGGACAGCGGCCTACGAGCAGTACTTC. This rearrangement joins TRBV4-1 to TRBJ2-7; TRBD1 aligns across 7 bases. J gave up 2 bases and V 3 bases, and 4 bases lay outside the gene matches. Germline lookup yields CDR1 MGHRA and CDR2 YSYEKL. This CDR3 is built from 14 residues.

The V and J genes are TRBV28 and TRBJ2-1, with D perhaps TRBD2 (5 bases). This CDR3 is 16 amino acids long. The germline CDR1 and CDR2 sequences are MDHEN and SYDVKM. V was shortened by 3 bases and J by 0 bases, with 12 bases between the two germline ends. In DNA form, the CDR3 reads TGTGCCAGCAGTTTGCCGGGGATGAGCTCCTACAATGAGCAGTTCTTC. It encodes CASSLPGMSSYNEQFF.

The genes are TRBV7-2 and TRBJ2-3; 8 nucleotides line up with TRBD2. V lost 3 bases and J lost 2; bases outside the gene matches: 7. Germline values: CDR1 SGHTA, CDR2 FQGNSA. The CDR3 length is 16 residues. The CDR3 DNA follows: TGTGCCAGCAGCTTCAGGAGCGGGAGAATCACAGATACGCAGTATTTT. Protein: CASSFRSGRITDTQYF.

In its sample, this clone was seen once. The same CDR3 can be traced to other DNA sequences in this sample. The rearrangement uses TRBV27 and TRBJ2-3; 7 bases are shared with TRBD2. Per germline, CDR1 MNHEY and CDR2 SMNVEV (reference sequence). This CDR3 region has 14 residues. V dropped 5 bases and J dropped 4; count of bases not matched to a gene: 6. This CDR3 is CASSPRTSADTQYF. The DNA for the CDR3 is TGTGCCAGCAGTCCCAGGACTAGTGCAGATACGCAGTATTTT.

This sequence joins TRBV5-1 and TRBJ2-1, with 10 bases matching TRBD2. Germline V gene lookup returns CDR1 SGHRS and CDR2 YFSETQ. This CDR3 region has 15 residues. The V and J ends lost 3 bases and 9 bases, in that order; junction bases with no gene match: 9. CDR3 loop: CASSWSGRAYGEQFF. CDR3 nucleotides: TGCGCCAGCAGCTGGAGCGGGAGGGCCTACGGTGAGCAGTTCTTC. Looking up the rest from reference TRBV5-1 and TRBJ2-1 gives the full variable domain: KAGVTQTPRYLIKTRGQQVTLSCSPISGHRSVSWYQQTPGQGLQFLFEYFSETQRNKGNFPGRFSGRQFSNSRSEMNVSTLELGDSALYLCASSWSGRAYGEQFFGPGTRLTVL.

V usage is TRBV4-1 and J usage is TRBJ1-2; 7 bases are a match to TRBD1. The CDR3 has 15 amino acids. CDR1 is MGHRA and CDR2 is YSYEKL in the germline V gene. Trimming cost V 3 bases and J 0 bases; bases outside gene matches: 4. The CDR3 nucleotides are TGCGCCAGCAGCCAGTGGGACAGCCCTAACTATGGCTACACCTTC. It translates to CASSQWDSPNYGYTF.